This paragraph covers one T cell receptor (beta chain) sequence. TCRdb keeps only in-frame clones here, not all; method: immunoSEQ multiplex PCR. The repertoire holds 63,000 or so clones, with about 81% as singletons. The data were taken from a study of blood T cell repertoires in COVID-19. Study details: The United States, Italy and Spain were the sources of the acute and convalescent COVID-19 samples.

This CDR3 is built from 16 residues. The V and J ends lost 5 bases and 2 bases, in that order; junction bases with no gene match: 9. CDR1 and CDR2 (germline): SGHTA, FQGNSA. This TCR was sampled from a human donor in a cohort sampled during active COVID-19. The chain couples TRBV7-2 to TRBJ1-5; 7 nucleotides line up with TRBD1. Sequencing was performed on peripheral blood. The CDR3 protein is CASSPSPGGRNQPQHF. CDR3 nucleotides: TGTGCCAGCAGCCCGTCCCCAGGGGGTCGCAATCAGCCCCAGCATTTT.